A selection of T cell receptor beta chains follows, all from one sample in a study of CD8 T cells in ankylosing spondylitis. A single record per CDR3 protein comes from TCRdb applying MiXCR to the 5' RACE reads. The sample carries 150,000 to 200,000 distinct CDR3 sequences, 11% recorded once. Sequencing used blood, either unsorted or a sorted T cell fraction (not recorded which). The receptors originated from a male donor with ankylosing spondylitis or in good health (not recorded which). Both conserved end residues are part of each CDR3. The order of the fields is J gene, V gene, CDR3 protein.

J gene: TRBJ1-1; V gene: TRBV3-1; CDR3 protein: CASRIDSGGTEAFF
J gene: TRBJ2-7; V gene: TRBV3-1; CDR3 protein: CASSQYATGVGEQYF
J gene: TRBJ2-7; V gene: TRBV27; CDR3 protein: CASSLSGAPGYEQYF
J gene: TRBJ2-7; V gene: TRBV10-3; CDR3 protein: CAIRGGLADAYEQYF
J gene: TRBJ1-3; V gene: TRBV28; CDR3 protein: CASSSPGTGSRNTIYF
J gene: TRBJ1-1; V gene: TRBV5-1; CDR3 protein: CASSLIGADTEAFF
J gene: TRBJ1-1; V gene: TRBV20-1; CDR3 protein: CSASRPTSGGSEAFF
J gene: TRBJ2-1; V gene: TRBV12-5; CDR3 protein: CASGPGTSIHEQFF
J gene: TRBJ2-1; V gene: TRBV20-1; CDR3 protein: CSARRYQGSYNEQFF
J gene: TRBJ2-3; V gene: TRBV28; CDR3 protein: CASRDGQGGTDTQYF
J gene: TRBJ2-5; V gene: TRBV15; CDR3 protein: CATSRGQGSHDGQYF
J gene: TRBJ2-2; V gene: TRBV5-1; CDR3 protein: CASSLHRDQPNTGELFF
J gene: TRBJ2-7; V gene: TRBV20-1; CDR3 protein: CSAKTATYEQYF
J gene: TRBJ1-3; V gene: TRBV12-3/TRBV12-4; CDR3 protein: CASSFLLSSGNTIYF
J gene: TRBJ1-5; V gene: TRBV30; CDR3 protein: CAWTRGMDQPQHF
J gene: TRBJ1-1; V gene: TRBV5-8; CDR3 protein: CASSPDDRRRPEAFF
J gene: TRBJ2-2; V gene: TRBV28; CDR3 protein: CANGGTTGELFF
J gene: TRBJ1-3; V gene: TRBV29-1; CDR3 protein: CSVVASSGNTIYF
J gene: TRBJ1-1; V gene: TRBV9; CDR3 protein: CASSGTGLNTEAFF
J gene: TRBJ1-2; V gene: TRBV6-2/TRBV6-3; CDR3 protein: CASTLRGGLNYGYTF
J gene: TRBJ2-5; V gene: TRBV28; CDR3 protein: CASNGDTQETQYF
J gene: TRBJ2-7; V gene: TRBV28; CDR3 protein: CASSPTRDTPFGEQYF
J gene: TRBJ1-1; V gene: TRBV2; CDR3 protein: CASSVGQGNTEAFF
J gene: TRBJ1-3; V gene: TRBV20-1; CDR3 protein: CSARDKGPGNTIYF
J gene: TRBJ2-3; V gene: TRBV10-3; CDR3 protein: CAISMTDTQYF
J gene: TRBJ2-7; V gene: TRBV25-1; CDR3 protein: CASSEIGQGSHEQYF
J gene: TRBJ2-1; V gene: TRBV11-2; CDR3 protein: CASSLNSGQGGKFF
J gene: TRBJ2-2; V gene: TRBV5-1; CDR3 protein: CASSNELYTGELFF
J gene: TRBJ1-2; V gene: TRBV5-1; CDR3 protein: CASSLEAPNYGYTF
J gene: TRBJ1-1; V gene: TRBV19; CDR3 protein: CASSRYRDGNTEAFF
J gene: TRBJ1-1; V gene: TRBV3-1; CDR3 protein: CASSQERGRPRDEAFF
J gene: TRBJ2-7; V gene: TRBV9; CDR3 protein: CASSDRQTGEQYF
J gene: TRBJ1-2; V gene: TRBV27; CDR3 protein: CASRPGTYSGYTF
J gene: TRBJ1-1; V gene: TRBV5-1; CDR3 protein: CASSLVVQNTEAFF
J gene: TRBJ1-5; V gene: TRBV7-2; CDR3 protein: CASSPRVGGNQPQHF
J gene: TRBJ2-3; V gene: TRBV12-3/TRBV12-4; CDR3 protein: CASNRGGGSDTQYF
J gene: TRBJ2-2; V gene: TRBV5-5; CDR3 protein: CASSLASVPGELFF
J gene: TRBJ1-1; V gene: TRBV10-3; CDR3 protein: CAIRGEGVDTEAFF
J gene: TRBJ2-7; V gene: TRBV29-1; CDR3 protein: CSVEEVGYEQYF
J gene: TRBJ2-7; V gene: TRBV12-3/TRBV12-4; CDR3 protein: CASSLLGAYEQYF
J gene: TRBJ1-4; V gene: TRBV7-2; CDR3 protein: CASSLTPGDREKLFF
J gene: TRBJ2-7; V gene: TRBV6-5; CDR3 protein: CASSYSFAGTRNEQYF
J gene: TRBJ2-3; V gene: TRBV2; CDR3 protein: CASTGDRCGRDTQYF
J gene: TRBJ1-5; V gene: TRBV7-8; CDR3 protein: CASSKGTDYQPQHF
J gene: TRBJ2-3; V gene: TRBV29-1; CDR3 protein: CSVEGLAGVRSTDTQYF
J gene: TRBJ2-7; V gene: TRBV7-8; CDR3 protein: CASSLLGQGILDEQYF
J gene: TRBJ2-2; V gene: TRBV19; CDR3 protein: CASSIVLTGELFF
J gene: TRBJ2-1; V gene: TRBV5-6; CDR3 protein: CASSLGQGHNEQFF
J gene: TRBJ1-1; V gene: TRBV5-5; CDR3 protein: CASSSRPGQGMGNTEAFF
J gene: TRBJ2-2; V gene: TRBV12-3/TRBV12-4; CDR3 protein: CASSLAPMATGELFF
J gene: TRBJ2-1; V gene: TRBV12-3/TRBV12-4; CDR3 protein: CASSLASKAGGYNEQFF
J gene: TRBJ2-1; V gene: TRBV3-1; CDR3 protein: CASSRRSSYNEQFF
J gene: TRBJ1-1; V gene: TRBV6-5; CDR3 protein: CASSYRSIAFTEAFF
J gene: TRBJ1-4; V gene: TRBV7-6; CDR3 protein: CASSPWAGQNEKLFF
J gene: TRBJ1-4; V gene: TRBV4-1; CDR3 protein: CASSRVMSSRNEKLFF
J gene: TRBJ1-1; V gene: TRBV7-9; CDR3 protein: CASSLAGTEAFF
J gene: TRBJ2-7; V gene: TRBV6-5; CDR3 protein: CASSWDQNNEQYF
J gene: TRBJ2-1; V gene: TRBV20-1; CDR3 protein: CSAPPHGQIDYNEQFF
J gene: TRBJ2-5; V gene: TRBV9; CDR3 protein: CASSVGAGLGRGGGETQYF
J gene: TRBJ2-3; V gene: TRBV5-1; CDR3 protein: CASSLGSGTDTDTQYF